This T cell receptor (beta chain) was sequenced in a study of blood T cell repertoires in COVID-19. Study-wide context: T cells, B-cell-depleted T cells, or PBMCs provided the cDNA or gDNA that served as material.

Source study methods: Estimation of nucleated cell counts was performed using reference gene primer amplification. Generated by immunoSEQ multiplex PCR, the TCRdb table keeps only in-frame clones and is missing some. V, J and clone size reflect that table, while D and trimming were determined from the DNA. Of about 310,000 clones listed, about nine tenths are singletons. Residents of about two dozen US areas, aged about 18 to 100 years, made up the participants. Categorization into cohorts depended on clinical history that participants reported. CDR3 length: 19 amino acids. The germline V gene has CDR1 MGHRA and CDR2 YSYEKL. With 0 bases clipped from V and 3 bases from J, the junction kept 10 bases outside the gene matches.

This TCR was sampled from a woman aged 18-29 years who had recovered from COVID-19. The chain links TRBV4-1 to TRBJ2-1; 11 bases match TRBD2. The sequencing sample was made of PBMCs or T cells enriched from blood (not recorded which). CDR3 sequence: CASSQEKLRTSGGYNEQFF. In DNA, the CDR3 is TGCGCCAGCAGCCAAGAAAAGTTAAGAACTAGCGGGGGCTACAATGAGCAGTTCTTC.